Here is one TCR beta chain with its context. What it recognizes is unknown. Samples underwent the assay at deep level. The table came from immunoSEQ multiplex PCR; TCRdb's copy has only in-frame clones and leaves some out. The table has approximately 2,200,000 clones, approximately 94% seen once. This specimen belongs to a study of shared clonotypes between healthy human individuals. Study-wide context: Per-donor plates numbered three CD4 naive, three CD4 memory, two CD8 naive and one CD8 memory. Study-level points and caveats: Relative to their counterparts shared across all four donors, non-shared clonotypes exhibited diminished generation probabilities.

Terminally differentiated effector memory CD45RA+ cells were excluded from the naive CD8 cells, which were CD45RO-negative and positively selected for CCR7. There are 17 residues in the CDR3. V trimming: 4 bases; J trimming: 7 bases; junction bases outside the gene matches: 16. CDR1 SNHLY and CDR2 FYNNEI come from the germline V gene. The chain couples TRBV2 to TRBJ2-1, with 7 bases aligning to TRBD1. The source material was naive CD8+ T cells from PBMCs. This TCR was sampled from a man younger than 35 in good health. Some clones in this sample may be carry-over from other donors' samples. As DNA, the CDR3 is TGTGCCAGCAGTGCCCCCCGGGAAAGGGGGCTAGATAATGAGCAGTTCTTC. Protein product: CASSAPRERGLDNEQFF.